This TCR beta chain was captured in a study of blood T cell repertoires in COVID-19. Turning to the study itself: T cells, B-cell-depleted T cells, or PBMCs supplied cDNA or gDNA.

Original analysis: Amplification of reference gene primers was used by the study to estimate nucleated cell counts. Libraries were prepared by immunoSEQ multiplex PCR; TCRdb keeps only in-frame clonotypes and omits some of them. For V, J and clone size, that table is used; D and trimming come from the DNA. The table includes around 370,000 clones, around 89% detected once. After removal of 4 bases from V and 5 bases from J, the junction contained 3 bases not matched to a gene. The CDR3 length is 13 residues. The V gene's germline CDR1 is SEHNR and CDR2 FQNEAQ (reference sequence). The sample taken for sequencing was peripheral blood. This chain uses TRBV7-9 with TRBJ1-2; 8 bases fit TRBD1. This clonotype was obtained from a man aged 18-30 years with active or convalescent COVID-19. The CDR3 nucleotides are TGTGCCAGCAGCTCGGACAGGGAATATGGCTACACCTTC. Translated: CASSSDREYGYTF.